One T cell receptor (beta chain) is described in this entry. The CDR3 runs to 16 residues. V lost 5 bases, J lost 8 bases, and 15 bases stayed unmatched. Germline values: CDR1 MNHEY, CDR2 SMNVEV (reference sequence). As originally analysed: The assay estimated nucleated cells by amplifying reference gene primers. Some clones are missing from TCRdb's copy, which holds only in-frame ones; the method was immunoSEQ multiplex PCR. V, J and clone size were drawn from that table, and D and trimming were deduced from the DNA. The table lists some 230,000 clones, approximately 84% of them singletons. These data come from a study of blood T cell repertoires in COVID-19. The overall study: Samples came from the United States, Italy and Spain, spanning acute and convalescent COVID-19.

The material sequenced was peripheral blood. The sequence was obtained from a woman in her 30s who had recovered from COVID-19. The V and J genes are TRBV27 and TRBJ1-2; 9 nucleotides match TRBD1. The CDR3 reads CASSPGQGREAEGYTF. The CDR3 DNA reads as TGTGCCAGCAGTCCGGGACAGGGTAGGGAGGCGGAAGGCTACACCTTC.